The entry that follows covers one T cell receptor beta chain sequence. This sample is drawn from a study of blood T cell repertoires in COVID-19. As for the study in general: The origin of the acute and convalescent COVID-19 samples was the United States, Italy and Spain. T cells, B-cell-depleted T cells, or PBMCs provided the cDNA or gDNA that served as material.

The germline V gene encodes CDR1 LGHNA and CDR2 YSLEER. V was cut by 0 bases and J by 1 base, with 16 bases left in between. The CDR3 is 18 residues long. Authors' processing steps: Estimation of nucleated cell counts was performed using reference gene primer amplification. Method: immunoSEQ multiplex PCR; TCRdb's copy keeps in-frame clones and lacks some. V and J calls and clone size come straight from that table; D and trimming were deduced from the DNA. This table holds under 45,000 clones, roughly 80% found once. J is TRBJ1-3 and V is TRBV4-3; unclear D gene. The source is a human donor with acute or convalescent COVID-19. The donor label of this sample is uncertain. The source material was peripheral blood. In nucleotides, the CDR3 is TGCGCCAGCAGCCAAGAGAATTTGGGAGCATATTCTGGAAACACCATATATTTT. This encodes CASSQENLGAYSGNTIYF.